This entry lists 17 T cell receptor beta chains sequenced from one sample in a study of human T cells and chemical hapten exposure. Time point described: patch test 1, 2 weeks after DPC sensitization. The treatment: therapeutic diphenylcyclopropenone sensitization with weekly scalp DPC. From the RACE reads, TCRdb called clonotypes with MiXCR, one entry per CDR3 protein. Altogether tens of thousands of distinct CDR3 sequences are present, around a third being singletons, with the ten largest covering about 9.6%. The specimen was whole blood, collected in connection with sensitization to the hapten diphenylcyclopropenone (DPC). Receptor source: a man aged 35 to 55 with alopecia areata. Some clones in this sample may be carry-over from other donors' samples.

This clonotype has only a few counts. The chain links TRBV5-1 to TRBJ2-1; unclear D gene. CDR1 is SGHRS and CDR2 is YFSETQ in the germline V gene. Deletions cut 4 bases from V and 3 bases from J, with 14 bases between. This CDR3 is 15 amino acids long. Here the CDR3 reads CASSLSPSGYNEQFF. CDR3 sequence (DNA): TGCGCCAGCAGCCTGAGCCCCTCGGGCTACAATGAGCAGTTCTTC. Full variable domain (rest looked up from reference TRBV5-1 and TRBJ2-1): KAGVTQTPRYLIKTRGQQVTLSCSPISGHRSVSWYQQTPGQGLQFLFEYFSETQRNKGNFPGRFSGRQFSNSRSEMNVSTLELGDSALYLCASSLSPSGYNEQFFGPGTRLTVL.

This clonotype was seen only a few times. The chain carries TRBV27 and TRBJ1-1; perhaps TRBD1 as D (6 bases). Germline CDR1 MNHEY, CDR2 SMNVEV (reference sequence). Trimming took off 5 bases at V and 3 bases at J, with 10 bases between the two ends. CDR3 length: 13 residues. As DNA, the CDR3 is TGTGCCAGCAGTAGGGGGGGCCACACTGAAGCTTTCTTT. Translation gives CASSRGGHTEAFF.

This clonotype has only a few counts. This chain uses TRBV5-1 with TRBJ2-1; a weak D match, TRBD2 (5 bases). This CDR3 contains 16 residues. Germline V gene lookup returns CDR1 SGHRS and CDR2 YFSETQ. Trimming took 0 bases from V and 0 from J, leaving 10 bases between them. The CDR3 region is CASSLVATSSYNEQFF. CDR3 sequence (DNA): TGCGCCAGCAGCTTGGTAGCGACCAGCTCCTACAATGAGCAGTTCTTC.

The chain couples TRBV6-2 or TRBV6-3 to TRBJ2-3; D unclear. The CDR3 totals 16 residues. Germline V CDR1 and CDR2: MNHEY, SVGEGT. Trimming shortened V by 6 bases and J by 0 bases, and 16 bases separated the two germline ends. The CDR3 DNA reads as TGTGCCAGCAGCCCCGGGCCCGGGCAGAGCACAGATACGCAGTATTTT. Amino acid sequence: CASSPGPGQSTDTQYF.

The chain's CDR3 is CSAPDSSRYF. As DNA, the CDR3 is TGCAGTGCCCCGGACAGTTCAAGGTACTTC. V and J are TRBV20-1 and TRBJ2-4; D possibly corresponds to TRBD1 (6 bases). Germline loops: CDR1 DFQATT, CDR2 SNEGSKA (reference sequence). The V end was cut by 6 bases, the J end by 15 bases, with 15 bases between. The CDR3 runs 10 residues.

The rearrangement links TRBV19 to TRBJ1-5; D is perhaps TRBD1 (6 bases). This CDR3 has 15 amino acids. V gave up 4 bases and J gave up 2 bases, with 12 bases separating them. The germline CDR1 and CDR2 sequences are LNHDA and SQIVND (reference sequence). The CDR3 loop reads CASSTSRGGNQPQHF. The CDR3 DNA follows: TGTGCCAGTAGTACGAGCAGGGGTGGCAATCAGCCCCAGCATTTT.

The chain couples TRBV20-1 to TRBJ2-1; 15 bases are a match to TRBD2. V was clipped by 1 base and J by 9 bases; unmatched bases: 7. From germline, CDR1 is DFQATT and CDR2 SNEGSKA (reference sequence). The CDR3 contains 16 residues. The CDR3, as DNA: TGCAGTGCTAGAGGTGCGCCGGGACTAGCGGGAGGTGAGCAGTTCTTC. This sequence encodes CSARGAPGLAGGEQFF.

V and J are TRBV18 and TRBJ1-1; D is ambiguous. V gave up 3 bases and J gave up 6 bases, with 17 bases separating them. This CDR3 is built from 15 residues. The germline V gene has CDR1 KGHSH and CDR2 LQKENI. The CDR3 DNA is TGTGCCAGCTCACCGGCCGGGCAGGCTAAGGCTGAAGCTTTCTTT. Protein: CASSPAGQAKAEAFF.

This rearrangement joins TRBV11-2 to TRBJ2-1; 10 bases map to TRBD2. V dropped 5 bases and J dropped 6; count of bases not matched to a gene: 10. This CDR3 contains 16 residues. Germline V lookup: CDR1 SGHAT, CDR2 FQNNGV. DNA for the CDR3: TGTGCCAGCAGCCCGACGGGACTAGCGCGTGGCAATGAGCAGTTCTTC. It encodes CASSPTGLARGNEQFF.

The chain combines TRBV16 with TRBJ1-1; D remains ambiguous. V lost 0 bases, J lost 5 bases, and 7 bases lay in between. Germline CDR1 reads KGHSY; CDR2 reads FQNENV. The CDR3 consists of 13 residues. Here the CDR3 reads CASSQSWRTEAFF. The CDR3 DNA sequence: TGTGCCAGCAGCCAATCGTGGAGGACTGAAGCTTTCTTT.

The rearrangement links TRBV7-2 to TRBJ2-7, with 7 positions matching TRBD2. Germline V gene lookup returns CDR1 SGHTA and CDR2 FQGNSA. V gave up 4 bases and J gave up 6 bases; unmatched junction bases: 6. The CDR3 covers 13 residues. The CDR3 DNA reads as TGTGCCAGCAGCTCCGCGGGAGCTTCCGAGCAGTACTTC. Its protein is CASSSAGASEQYF.

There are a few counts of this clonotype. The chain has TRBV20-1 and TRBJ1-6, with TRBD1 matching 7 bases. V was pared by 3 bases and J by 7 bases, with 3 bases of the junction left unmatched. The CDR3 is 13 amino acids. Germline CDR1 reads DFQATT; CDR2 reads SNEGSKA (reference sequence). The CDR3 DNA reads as TGCAGTGCTAGGGGCAGGGGGAATTCACCCCTCCACTTT. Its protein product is CSARGRGNSPLHF.

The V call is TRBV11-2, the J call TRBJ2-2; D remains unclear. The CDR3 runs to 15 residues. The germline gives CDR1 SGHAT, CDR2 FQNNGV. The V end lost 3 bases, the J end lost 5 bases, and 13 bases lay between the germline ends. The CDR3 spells CASSFSARLTGELFF. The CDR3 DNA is TGTGCCAGCAGCTTTTCGGCGCGGCTTACCGGGGAGCTGTTTTTT.

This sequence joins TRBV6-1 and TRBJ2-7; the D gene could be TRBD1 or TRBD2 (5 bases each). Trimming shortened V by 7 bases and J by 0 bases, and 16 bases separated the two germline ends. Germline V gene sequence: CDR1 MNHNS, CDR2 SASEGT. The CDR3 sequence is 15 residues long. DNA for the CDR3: TGTGCCAGCACTTCGTACGGGGCCAGCTCCTACGAGCAGTACTTC. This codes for CASTSYGASSYEQYF.

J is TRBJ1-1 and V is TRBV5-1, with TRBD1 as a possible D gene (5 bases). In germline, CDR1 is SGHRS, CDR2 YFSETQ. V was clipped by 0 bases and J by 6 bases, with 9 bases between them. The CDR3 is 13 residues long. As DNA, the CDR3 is TGCGCCAGCAGCTTGGTTGGGGGAGCTGAAGCTTTCTTT. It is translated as CASSLVGGAEAFF. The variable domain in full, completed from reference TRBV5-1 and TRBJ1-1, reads KAGVTQTPRYLIKTRGQQVTLSCSPISGHRSVSWYQQTPGQGLQFLFEYFSETQRNKGNFPGRFSGRQFSNSRSEMNVSTLELGDSALYLCASSLVGGAEAFFGQGTRLTVV.

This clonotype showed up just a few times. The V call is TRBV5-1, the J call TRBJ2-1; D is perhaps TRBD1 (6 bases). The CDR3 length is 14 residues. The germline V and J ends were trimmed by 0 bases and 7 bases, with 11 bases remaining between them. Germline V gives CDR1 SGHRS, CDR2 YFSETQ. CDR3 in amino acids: CASSLAGQGNEQFF. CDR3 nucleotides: TGCGCCAGCAGCTTGGCCGGTCAGGGGAATGAGCAGTTCTTC.

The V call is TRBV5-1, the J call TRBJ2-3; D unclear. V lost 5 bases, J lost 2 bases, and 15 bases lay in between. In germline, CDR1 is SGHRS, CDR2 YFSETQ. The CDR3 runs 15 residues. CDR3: CASRKTALDTDTQYF. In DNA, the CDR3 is TGCGCCAGCAGGAAAACGGCGCTAGACACAGATACGCAGTATTTT. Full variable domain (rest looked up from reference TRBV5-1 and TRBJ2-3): KAGVTQTPRYLIKTRGQQVTLSCSPISGHRSVSWYQQTPGQGLQFLFEYFSETQRNKGNFPGRFSGRQFSNSRSEMNVSTLELGDSALYLCASRKTALDTDTQYFGPGTRLTVL.